This record covers a single T cell receptor (beta chain). This clone's antigen is unknown. No much larger clone is present one base from it, and per-base qualities are unavailable. From cysteine to phenylalanine, the CDR3 is 13 amino acids long. Just the 39-base CDR3 DNA is kept, in frame starting at base 1. Germline trimming: 5 bases from V, 1 base from J; junction bases outside gene matches: 1. CDR1 and CDR2 (PRHDT, FYEKMQ) derive from the germline V gene (reference sequence). The data were taken from a study of shared clonotypes between healthy human individuals (TCRdb year 2020). Context from the whole study: A couple of women and a few men aged 18 to 49 years were included in the cohort. To increase sequencing depth and limit assay-specific biases, different laboratories used diverse techniques to prepare libraries and sequence TCR repertoires. Each donor's leukapheresis produced roughly between roughly 0.85 and 10 billion PBMCs. To estimate repertoire size and how much clonotypes are shared between individuals, the study performed deep sequencing of blood TCR repertoires from roughly five healthy adults. Per donor, three plates each were used for CD4 naive and CD4 memory, two for CD8 naive, and one for CD8 memory.

Broad study findings and their caveats: Across a few donors, roughly 5.4% of naive CD4, approximately 3.6% of naive CD8, around 2.5% of memory CD4, and under 0.45% of memory CD8 clonotypes were shared. The small number of donors limited the genetic and exposure-history diversity represented. Even with the large sequencing depth, rarefaction of the sorted-subset datasets indicated that sequencing was incomplete. Pairwise subsampling indicated that sequencing depth was expected to affect the degree of clonotype sharing among donors. Larger estimated clonotype richness was generally found for naive subsets than for memory subsets. Sampling was limited to blood, and TCR repertoires in tissue likely differ from TCR repertoires in blood. Compared with non-shared clonotypes, clonotypes shared by all four sorted-subset donors had higher generation probabilities.

TCR CDR3 regions were amplified from genomic DNA by multiplex PCR using the deep immunoSEQ assay. Extracted genomic DNA from each cell subset was spread evenly across all wells of several immunoSEQ 96-well plates, with each plate serving as a replicate. For sorted subsets, roughly 190 ng of genomic DNA, equivalent to about 30,000 T cell genomes, went into each replicate PCR. Purified libraries were measured with a Qubit 3.0 fluorometer, size-checked on a Bioanalyzer 2100, and measured again with the KAPA Library Quantification kit. Every immunoSEQ 96-well plate was sequenced on a dedicated single-read 150-cycle Illumina NextSeq 550 flow cell. The study's processing was this. The immunoSEQ output contained only junctional sequences without quality scores, so filtering could not match that applied to full-length reads. To assign V/J genes and CDR3, sequences were annotated using PyIR, a Python wrapper for IgBLAST v1.9, with IMGT germline references. Reads were filtered out if the reads had weak V/J assignments (E-value above 1e-6), no CDR3, stop codons, out-of-frame junctions, or ambiguous translated residues. V3J clonotypes were defined as sequences sharing an identical inferred V gene, J gene, and CDR3 amino acid sequence. To compute the percentage overlap between repertoires, the number of shared unique clonotypes was divided by the size of the smaller repertoire. Repertoire richness was assessed with RTK rarefaction, the Chao1 estimator, and Recon v2.1 estimates of unobserved clonotypes. OLGA was used to compute generation probabilities for all TCRbeta clonotypes that the gDNA method yielded from several donors. Entries here come from immuneACCESS through TCRdb and include only in-frame sequences with V and J called. Some clones fail to appear in such tables; in the studies checked, an unresolved V gene covers under half of the shortfall, and the cause of the remainder is unknown. V and J calls and clone size follow that table, whereas D and trimming were derived from the DNA. Recorded for this sample are about 1.5 million clones; under 99% of them occurred a single time. The ten largest account for about 0.45% of the sample.

Healthy HIV-negative adults with no recently reported acute infections or vaccinations were included as donors. Only Caucasian adults living in Nashville, Tennessee, USA were represented among the donors. CD4+ T cells were enriched by magnetic negative selection, after which naive cells were positively selected on CD45RA and the negative fraction was taken as the memory subset. After blood collection by leukapheresis, PBMCs were isolated using Ficoll-Histopaque density gradient centrifugation and then cryopreserved in the vapor phase of liquid nitrogen. Purity and quantity of every magnetically sorted T cell population were checked by analytical flow cytometry. From each sorted fraction, genomic DNA was isolated and quantified by UV absorbance on a Nanodrop 2000c.

This clonotype was sampled from a man aged 30 to 39 in good health. The chain uses TRBV13 and TRBJ2-7, with 8 central nucleotides matching TRBD1. Sample: naive CD4+ T cells sorted from blood. The cell subset or site label of this sample denotes: CD45RA+ positively selected. The DNA reads as follows: TGTGCCAGCAGCCGGGACAGGTCCTACGAGCAGTACTTC. This translates into CASSRDRSYEQYF.